This TCR beta chain appears in the sequencing data of a study of cytomegalovirus exposure and HLA in healthy donors. In the study overall: There were over 350 genotyped donors. Of these, roughly 80% fell in the genetic ancestry cluster associated with self-reported Caucasian donors.

Germline V lookup: CDR1 MNHNS, CDR2 SASEGT. The CDR3 loop spans 14 amino acids. V lost 4 bases and J lost 1, with 8 bases in between. Primers for the PCR totalled 60 Vbeta and 13 Jbeta. The method was immunoSEQ multiplex PCR; TCRdb's version includes in-frame clones alone and lacks a portion of them. This sample yields fewer than 120,000 clones, of which 75% to 90% are seen a single time; 1.5% to 2% belongs to the top ten. The clonotype comes from a man aged 40-49 years in good health and CMV-seronegative. The sequenced material came from PBMCs. J is TRBJ1-5 and V is TRBV6-1; D gene uncertain. CDR3 sequence reads: CASSGHGSNQPQHF. CDR3 sequence (DNA): TGTGCCAGCAGTGGGCACGGGAGCAATCAGCCCCAGCATTTT.